The 11 T cell receptor beta chains reported below all come from one sample, sequenced in a study of cytotoxic CD8 clonotypes in ibrutinib-treated CLL. Assay used: immunoSEQ multiplex PCR; TCRdb lists only in-frame clones, some missing. The profile shows some 170,000 clones, about 88% of them singletons. The specimen comprised PBMCs, sampled at disease progression, from a patient treated with ibrutinib. The receptors were sampled from a human donor with chronic lymphocytic leukemia.

V usage is TRBV9 and J usage is TRBJ1-4; D gene unclear. Deletions cut 1 base from V and 5 bases from J, with 9 bases between. The CDR3 runs 14 residues. Germline values: CDR1 SGDLS, CDR2 YYNGEE. As DNA, the CDR3 is TGTGCCAGCAGCGTACACATAGAGAATGAAAAACTGTTTTTT. Its translation is CASSVHIENEKLFF.

The chain couples TRBV6-1 to TRBJ2-7, with TRBD1 identical over 10 bases. CDR3 length: 15 residues. The trim removed 5 bases at V and 3 bases at J, leaving 7 bases unmatched. Per germline, CDR1 MNHNS and CDR2 SASEGT. Here the CDR3 reads CASSMGQGRIYEQYF. The CDR3 region has the DNA TGTGCCAGCAGTATGGGACAGGGGAGGATCTACGAGCAGTACTTC.

J is TRBJ2-1 and V is TRBV6-1; the match to TRBD2 covers 10 bases. The germline CDR1 and CDR2 sequences are MNHNS and SASEGT. Losses at the gene ends were 2 bases for V and 7 bases for J; bases not matched to a gene: 8. This CDR3 is built from 16 residues. The CDR3 DNA reads as TGTGCCAGCAGTGAATTAGGAGCGGGAGGGCTGAATGAGCAGTTCTTC. This encodes CASSELGAGGLNEQFF.

The chain uses TRBV15 and TRBJ2-7, with 9 positions matching TRBD1. The CDR3 runs to 15 residues. Trimming removed 1 base from V and 3 bases from J; junction bases left unmatched: 4. Germline V gene lookup returns CDR1 LNHNV and CDR2 YYDKDF (reference sequence). The DNA of the CDR3 is TGTGCCACCAGCAGAGGTGGGACAGGGAGCTACGAGCAGTACTTC. It is translated as CATSRGGTGSYEQYF.

The rearrangement joins TRBV7-3 to TRBJ2-1; D is undetermined. Germline lookup yields CDR1 SGHTA and CDR2 FQGTGA. The CDR3 length is 14 residues. V lost 3 bases and J lost 0, with 6 bases in between. The CDR3 DNA follows: TGTGCCAGCAGCTTTAAAAGCTCCTACAATGAGCAGTTCTTC. Protein: CASSFKSSYNEQFF. Full variable domain (rest looked up from reference TRBV7-3 and TRBJ2-1): GAGVSQTPSNKVTEKGKYVELRCDPISGHTALYWYRQSLGQGPEFLIYFQGTGAADDSGLPNDRFFAVRPEGSVSTLKIQRTERGDSAVYLCASSFKSSYNEQFFGPGTRLTVL.

The chain couples TRBV9 to TRBJ2-2; D call uncertain. There are 16 residues in the CDR3. Germline-derived CDR1 and CDR2 are SGDLS and YYNGEE. The V end was cut by 6 bases, the J end by 0 bases, with 15 bases between. This CDR3 is CASTQVGSPNTGELFF. CDR3 in DNA: TGTGCCAGCACCCAGGTCGGCTCCCCGAACACCGGGGAGCTGTTTTTT.

The chain couples TRBV15 to TRBJ2-7; D gene ambiguous. The V gene's germline CDR1 is LNHNV and CDR2 YYDKDF (reference sequence). Between the trimmed V and J ends, which lost 0 bases and 8 bases, there was a span of 11 bases. This CDR3 has 13 amino acids. CDR3 amino acids: CATSRDRLGQQYF. The CDR3 DNA reads as TGTGCCACCAGCAGAGATCGCCTTGGGCAGCAGTACTTC.

The CDR3 here is CASSLMRSSVGSRGEQYF. CDR3 DNA: TGTGCCAGCAGCTTGATGAGGAGTTCCGTCGGGAGTAGGGGCGAGCAGTACTTC. The chain joins TRBV11-1 to TRBJ2-7, with TRBD2 as a possible D gene (6 bases). The CDR3 runs 18 residues. V lost 3 bases and J 6 bases, leaving 27 bases between the germline ends. Germline lookup yields CDR1 SGHAT and CDR2 FQDESV (reference sequence).

V and J are TRBV2 and TRBJ2-7, with D perhaps matching TRBD1 (6 bases). The CDR3 length is 12 residues. Trimming shortened V by 11 bases and J by 2 bases, and 13 bases separated the two germline ends. The germline V gene encodes CDR1 SNHLY and CDR2 FYNNEI. CDR3 in DNA: TGTGCCCTTAGGGGGTCCCCCTACGAGCAGTACTTC. As protein: CALRGSPYEQYF.

As to this clone: This specimen includes other DNA sequences encoding the same CDR3. The chain uses TRBV6-5 and TRBJ1-5, with D possibly being TRBD1 (5 bases). The CDR3 extends over 13 amino acids. In germline, CDR1 is MNHEY, CDR2 SVGAGI. The ends were cut back, 2 bases at V and 4 bases at J, with 6 bases in the middle. CDR3 sequence (DNA): TGTGCCAGCAGTTACGGGGGAAATCAGCCCCAGCATTTT. Its translation is CASSYGGNQPQHF.

The chain combines TRBV5-6 with TRBJ2-4, with D unresolved. The V gene's germline CDR1 is SGHDT and CDR2 YYEEEE. Deletions cut 0 bases from V and 5 bases from J, with 12 bases between. The CDR3 contains 15 residues. The CDR3 DNA follows: TGTGCCAGCAGCTTGGAAGGGTCACGGGAAAACATTCAGTACTTC. It yields the protein CASSLEGSRENIQYF.